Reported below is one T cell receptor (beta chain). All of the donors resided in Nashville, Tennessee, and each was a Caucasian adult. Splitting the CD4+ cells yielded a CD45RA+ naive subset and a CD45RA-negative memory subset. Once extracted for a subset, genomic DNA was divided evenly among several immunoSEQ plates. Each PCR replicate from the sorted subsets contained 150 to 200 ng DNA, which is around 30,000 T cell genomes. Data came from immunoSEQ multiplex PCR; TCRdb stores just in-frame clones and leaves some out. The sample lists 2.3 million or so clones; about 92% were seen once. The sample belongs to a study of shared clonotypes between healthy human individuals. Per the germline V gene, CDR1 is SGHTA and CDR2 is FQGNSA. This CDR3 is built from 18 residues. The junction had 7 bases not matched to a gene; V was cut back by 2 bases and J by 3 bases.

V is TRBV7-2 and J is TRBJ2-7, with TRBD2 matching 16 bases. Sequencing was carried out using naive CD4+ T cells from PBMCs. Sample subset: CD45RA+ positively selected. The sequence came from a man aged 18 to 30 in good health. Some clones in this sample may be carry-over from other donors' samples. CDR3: CASSLRGLAGGPIYEQYF. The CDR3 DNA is TGTGCCAGCAGCTTACGGGGACTAGCGGGAGGGCCTATCTACGAGCAGTACTTC.